This note documents a single T cell receptor beta chain sequence. Original handling: Amplifying reference gene primers gave estimates of nucleated cell counts. Assay used: immunoSEQ multiplex PCR; TCRdb lists only in-frame clones, some missing. V and J calls plus clone size are reproduced from that table; the DNA served to infer D and trimming. In the table there are approximately 150,000 clones, approximately 86% of which are singletons. The sample comes from a study of blood T cell repertoires in COVID-19. Donors were grouped by their self-reported clinical history. Each recovered donor of Cohort 3 presented with two negative PCRs, clearance, or symptom resolution. The sample consisted of PBMCs or T cells enriched from blood (not recorded which). This TCR came from a man aged 60-69 years who had recovered from COVID-19.

The CDR3 DNA sequence: TGTGCCAGCAGCGCAGGGTTAATCGCTGGAAACACCATATATTTT. Protein sequence: CASSAGLIAGNTIYF. The chain couples TRBV9 to TRBJ1-3; D might be TRBD1 (5 bases). Between the trimmed V and J ends, which lost 3 bases and 2 bases, there was a span of 12 bases. The CDR3 length is 15 residues. Germline V CDR1 and CDR2: SGDLS, YYNGEE.